The text below deals with one T cell receptor beta chain. The source of the sample is a study of blood T cell repertoires in COVID-19. Study-level information: The United States, Italy and Spain supplied acute and convalescent COVID-19 samples. Sources were T cells, B-cell-depleted T cells, or PBMCs; the material itself was cDNA or gDNA.

Original analysis: From reference gene primer amplification, estimates of nucleated cell counts were derived. The protocol was immunoSEQ multiplex PCR, while the TCRdb copy is restricted to in-frame clones and leaves out a portion. V and J calls and clone size are those listed in that table; D and trimming were worked out from the DNA. There are some 150,000 clones in the sample; roughly 80% occur only once, and about 0.5% lies in the top ten. The specimen sequenced was peripheral blood. The sequence was collected from a man in his 60s with acute or convalescent COVID-19.

CDR3 sequence: CASSQESLAGAYEQYF. The CDR3 nucleotides are TGTGCCAGCAGCCAAGAAAGTCTAGCGGGGGCCTACGAGCAGTACTTC. The rearrangement uses TRBV4-2 and TRBJ2-7; 10 bases are shared with TRBD2. Germline V gene data show CDR1 as LGHNA and CDR2 as YNFKEQ. This CDR3 region has 16 residues. V shed 0 bases and J 2 bases; nucleotides not matched to a gene: 4.